These T cell receptor beta chains were read from a single sample in a study of T-cell memory formation after mild COVID-19. TCRdb re-called the 5' RACE reads with MiXCR, one entry per CDR3 protein. Here the sample spans 45,000 to 65,000 distinct CDR3 sequences, 9.3% being singletons. Material: PBMCs or a T cell subset sorted from them (not recorded which). Receptors were obtained from an adult woman who had mild COVID-19 (a few samples of this study predate the infection). Cell type and time point are not known. The CDR3 runs from the conserved cysteine through the conserved F or W. A D gene is named only where the DNA matches it firmly. A row's size may be missing; if present it is once, few, many or a size class.

D gene	V gene	clone size	J gene	CDR3 protein	CDR3 DNA
-	TRBV5-1	few	TRBJ2-2	CASSLGTPGELFF	TGCGCCAGCAGCTTGGGGACACCCGGGGAGCTGTTTTTT
TRBD1	TRBV27	many	TRBJ2-2	CASTRTGGSLITGELFF	TGTGCCAGCACCAGGACAGGGGGCAGTCTAATCACCGGGGAGCTGTTTTTT
TRBD2	TRBV4-1	few	TRBJ2-1	CASSQEGGGVVNEQFF	TGCGCCAGCAGCCAAGAAGGCGGGGGGGTTGTCAATGAGCAGTTCTTC
-	TRBV28	-	TRBJ2-3	CASSPPDSLTDTQYF	TGTGCCAGCAGTCCTCCAGACAGTCTAACAGATACGCAGTATTTT
TRBD1	TRBV10-3	few	TRBJ1-1	CATGRTGDTEAFF	TGTGCCACTGGGCGGACAGGGGACACTGAAGCTTTCTTT
-	TRBV5-1	few	TRBJ2-3	CASSRVDSTDTQYF	TGCGCCAGCAGCCGGGTCGACAGCACAGATACGCAGTATTTT
-	TRBV7-9	-	TRBJ2-1	CASSLVDSPRPNEQFF	TGTGCCAGCAGCTTAGTAGACAGCCCAAGACCCAATGAGCAGTTCTTC
TRBD2	TRBV27	few	TRBJ2-3	CASTRGGRIDTQYF	TGTGCCAGCACCCGGGGGGGCCGAATAGATACGCAGTATTTT
TRBD1	TRBV19	few	TRBJ1-5	CAIKGQGGQPQHF	TGTGCCATCAAGGGACAGGGGGGTCAGCCCCAGCATTTT
-	TRBV12-3/TRBV12-4	many	TRBJ2-3	CASSFTASTDTQYF	TGTGCCAGCAGTTTCACGGCTAGCACAGATACGCAGTATTTT
-	TRBV12-3/TRBV12-4	few	TRBJ1-2	CASSGRGGYTF	TGTGCCAGCAGCGGGAGGGGTGGCTACACCTTC
TRBD1	TRBV28	many	TRBJ2-3	CASSPPDRLVDTQYF	TGTGCCAGCAGTCCCCCGGACAGGTTGGTCGATACGCAGTATTTT